A selection of T cell receptor beta chains follows, all from one sample in a study of monozygotic twins with inflammatory bowel disease. Using the 5' RACE reads, TCRdb records one entry per CDR3 protein without DNA. The sample shows over 200,000 distinct CDR3 sequences, and approximately 1.5% sits with its ten largest clones. The material sequenced was blood. These receptor sequences come from a human donor with ulcerative colitis or Crohn's disease, or a healthy co-twin of an affected twin (not recorded which). Each CDR3 is given with its conserved first and last residue.

v_call	j_call	cdr3_length	cdr3_aa
TRBV10-2	TRBJ1-4	15	CASSDQGGPGEKLFF
TRBV19	TRBJ1-5	13	CASADRPNQPQHF
TRBV18	TRBJ2-7	12	CASSPQGGEQYF
TRBV5-5	TRBJ1-2	15	CASSLEDPRAWGYTF
TRBV18	TRBJ1-2	14	CASSPRQGNSGYTF
TRBV7-9	TRBJ2-5	15	CASSSHQGIEETQYF
TRBV20-1	TRBJ1-1	14	CSAREAGTNTEAFF
TRBV7-9	TRBJ1-1	15	CASRPRGGANTEAFF
TRBV3-1	TRBJ2-1	18	CASSQIAGTSGRNNEQFF
TRBV7-2	TRBJ1-2	15	CASSLQGATNYGYTF
TRBV20-1	TRBJ1-2	13	CSASWTGQRGYTF
TRBV4-1	TRBJ1-1	17	CASSQVGQGGGGTEAFF
TRBV20-1	TRBJ1-5	15	CSAMTGTGGDQPQHF
TRBV12-3/TRBV12-4	TRBJ2-7	13	CASSLTDGYEQYF
TRBV6-1	TRBJ2-7	14	CASSPRGKVYEQYF
TRBV10-2	TRBJ2-1	13	CASSGGGGNEQFF
TRBV9	TRBJ1-5	14	CASSAGRPNQPQHF
TRBV10-3	TRBJ2-5	13	CAIRGPNQETQYF
TRBV4-1	TRBJ2-7	12	CASSPDLGEQYF
TRBV20-1	TRBJ1-2	11	CSAEVRYGYTF
TRBV5-1	TRBJ2-6	14	CASSYGGPLDVLTF
TRBV5-1	TRBJ1-3	14	CASSPGQSENTIYF
TRBV24-1	TRBJ1-1	14	CATSDGISVSGAFF
TRBV28	TRBJ1-4	17	CASSPTKLDRVNEKLFF
TRBV7-3	TRBJ1-6	13	CASSRDRDSPLHF
TRBV12-3/TRBV12-4	TRBJ2-1	15	CASTSRQGEVNEQFF
TRBV20-1	TRBJ2-3	16	CSARFSRGWAPDTQYF
TRBV27	TRBJ2-3	15	CASSSGGASTDTQYF
TRBV20-1	TRBJ2-1	13	CSARDNSPFEQFF
TRBV5-4	TRBJ1-6	15	CASSLEAVGASPLHF
TRBV6-2/TRBV6-3	TRBJ1-2	12	CASTLDRRGYTF
TRBV9	TRBJ1-1	13	CASSVNWNTEAFF
TRBV5-4	TRBJ2-7	13	CASSWALRDEQYF
TRBV5-1	TRBJ1-1	14	CASSLGGQRTEAFF
TRBV19	TRBJ1-1	17	CASSIGFGQGLDTEAFF